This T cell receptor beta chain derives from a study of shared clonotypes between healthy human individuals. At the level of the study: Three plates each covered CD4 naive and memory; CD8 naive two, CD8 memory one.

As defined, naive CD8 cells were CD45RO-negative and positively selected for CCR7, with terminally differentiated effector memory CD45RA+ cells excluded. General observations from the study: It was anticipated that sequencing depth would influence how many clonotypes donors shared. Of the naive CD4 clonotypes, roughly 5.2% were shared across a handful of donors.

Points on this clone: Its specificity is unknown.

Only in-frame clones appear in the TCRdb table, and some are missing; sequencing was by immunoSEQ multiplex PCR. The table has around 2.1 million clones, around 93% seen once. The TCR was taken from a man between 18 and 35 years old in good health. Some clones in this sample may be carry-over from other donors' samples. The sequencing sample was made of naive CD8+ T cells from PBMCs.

CDR3 sequence (DNA): TGTGCAAGTCGCTTAGCGCTTGTGACTAACTATGGCTACACCTTC. Translated: CASRLALVTNYGYTF. The chain employs TRBV12-2 and TRBJ1-2. TRBV12-2 counts as a pseudogene. The CDR3 is 15 residues long.